These 23 T cell receptor beta chains originate from one sample sequenced in a study of T cells in Graves' hyperthyroidism and ophthalmopathy. The CDR3 regions of TCR beta were amplified from RNA transcripts. First-round RT-PCR of the TCR CDR3 relied on the HTBI primer set. In TCRdb, the multiplex PCR reads were re-called with MiXCR into one record per CDR3 protein. The sample lists about 260,000 distinct CDR3 sequences; approximately 26% were seen once. The sequencing sample was made of blood. Receptors were obtained from a man aged 40-49 years with Graves' hyperthyroidism that later progressed to Graves' ophthalmopathy.

V and J are TRBV12-3 or TRBV12-4 and TRBJ1-3, with no clear D. V was trimmed by 5 bases and J by 0 bases, leaving 17 bases between them. The CDR3 length is 17 residues. Here the CDR3 reads CASSPDRGGYSGNTIYF. CDR3 sequence (DNA): TGTGCCAGCAGTCCCGATCGAGGCGGATACTCTGGAAACACCATATATTTT.

The count of this clonotype is one. This chain uses TRBV12-3 or TRBV12-4 with TRBJ2-5; TRBD2 might be the D (7 bases). The CDR3 has 14 amino acids. V was shortened by 6 bases and J by 5 bases, with 16 bases between the two germline ends. The CDR3 DNA reads as TGTGCCAGCAGCCTCAAGGGGGGGCAGGAGACCCAGTACTTC. It encodes CASSLKGGQETQYF.

The chain recombines TRBV6-2 or TRBV6-3 with TRBJ1-1; D not resolved. The CDR3 covers 14 residues. Trimming removed 2 bases from V and 3 bases from J, with 10 bases in between. From germline, CDR1 is MNHEY and CDR2 SVGEGT. CDR3 residues: CASSYPRRDTEAFF. As DNA, the CDR3 is TGTGCCAGCAGTTACCCCCGAAGGGACACTGAAGCTTTCTTT.

This clonotype was counted ten times or more. The chain recombines TRBV28 with TRBJ2-7, with D uncertain. V was clipped by 6 bases and J by 2 bases, with 8 bases between them. Germline V gives CDR1 MDHEN, CDR2 SYDVKM. This CDR3 is 12 amino acids long. The chain's CDR3 is CASRRSTYEQYF. CDR3 nucleotide sequence: TGTGCCAGCAGGAGGAGTACCTACGAGCAGTACTTC.

At least ten counts were recorded for this clonotype. The rearrangement joins TRBV20-1 to TRBJ2-1; 8 bases align to TRBD2. J gave up 5 bases and V 5 bases, and 5 bases lay outside the gene matches. The CDR3 is 13 amino acids. In germline, CDR1 is DFQATT, CDR2 SNEGSKA (reference sequence). The CDR3 DNA follows: TGCAGTGCTCCCGGGACTAGTAACAATGAGCAGTTCTTC. It codes for CSAPGTSNNEQFF.

This clonotype was seen at least ten times. This chain uses TRBV12-3 or TRBV12-4 with TRBJ1-2; D possibly corresponds to TRBD1 (6 bases). The V end lost 1 base, the J end lost 3 bases, and 9 bases lay between the germline ends. CDR3 length: 14 amino acids. The CDR3 coding sequence is TGTGCCAGCAGTTTAGGGGGGCCTTACTATGGCTACACCTTC. Translation: CASSLGGPYYGYTF.

This clonotype was seen repeatedly, ten times or more. The rearrangement uses TRBV13 and TRBJ1-2, with D tentatively TRBD1 (6 bases). V gave up 5 bases and J gave up 2 bases, with 6 bases separating them. The CDR3 runs 12 residues. The germline gives CDR1 PRHDT, CDR2 FYEKMQ (reference sequence). This chain's CDR3 is CASSGQNYGYTF. Written as DNA, the CDR3 is TGTGCCAGCAGCGGACAGAACTATGGCTACACCTTC.

This clonotype was recorded at least ten times. The rearrangement links TRBV6-1 to TRBJ2-5, with 12 bases fitting TRBD2. J was trimmed by 5 bases and V by 4 bases; bases with no gene match: 5. Germline CDR1 is MNHNS and CDR2 is SASEGT. The CDR3 is made up of 15 amino acids. The CDR3 nucleotides are TGTGCCAGCAGTGGAGAACTAGCGGGAGGCGAGACCCAGTACTTC. This encodes CASSGELAGGETQYF.

The chain uses TRBV11-2 and TRBJ2-5; D unclear. CDR3 size: 16 residues. Germline CDR1 is SGHAT and CDR2 is FQNNGV. V was shortened by 1 base and J by 2 bases, with 14 bases between the two germline ends. CDR3 in amino acids: CASSLGLLGAQETQYF. In DNA, the CDR3 is TGTGCCAGCAGCTTAGGCCTCCTCGGAGCACAAGAGACCCAGTACTTC.

This clonotype was found many times. V is TRBV29-1 and J is TRBJ1-1; D not certain. Germline CDR1 is SQVTM and CDR2 is ANQGSEA. Trimming took 4 bases from V and 4 from J, leaving 13 bases between them. The CDR3 spans 13 residues. The CDR3 DNA follows: TGCAGCGTTGTGAAGGGCGGTTCCACTGAAGCTTTCTTT. This encodes CSVVKGGSTEAFF. Full variable domain (rest looked up from reference TRBV29-1 and TRBJ1-1): SAVISQKPSRDICQRGTSLTIQCQVDSQVTMMFWYRQQPGQSLTLIATANQGSEATYESGFVIDKFPISRPNLTFSTLTVSNMSPEDSSIYLCSVVKGGSTEAFFGQGTRLTVV.

This clonotype was seen at least ten times. V usage is TRBV29-1 and J usage is TRBJ2-5, with 9 nucleotides matching TRBD2. The CDR3 extends over 14 amino acids. Germline assignment: CDR1 SQVTM and CDR2 ANQGSEA. The V segment lost 5 bases and the J segment 4 bases; nucleotides outside the gene matches: 8. The CDR3 sequence: CSVMNSGSGETQYF. The CDR3 coding sequence is TGCAGCGTTATGAATAGCGGGAGTGGAGAGACCCAGTACTTC. Full variable domain (missing parts from reference TRBV29-1 and TRBJ2-5): SAVISQKPSRDICQRGTSLTIQCQVDSQVTMMFWYRQQPGQSLTLIATANQGSEATYESGFVIDKFPISRPNLTFSTLTVSNMSPEDSSIYLCSVMNSGSGETQYFGPGTRLLVL.

This clonotype came up once. The chain has TRBV2 and TRBJ1-1; no clear D gene. The germline CDR1 and CDR2 sequences are SNHLY and FYNNEI. V lost 6 bases to trimming and J lost 2 bases, with 10 bases between them. This CDR3 region has 13 residues. The CDR3 sequence: CASRADYNTEAFF. CDR3 nucleotide sequence: TGTGCCAGCAGGGCAGACTATAACACTGAAGCTTTCTTT.

The chain links TRBV20-1 to TRBJ2-5; no reliable D call. Trimming took off 3 bases at V and 5 bases at J, with 4 bases between the two ends. Germline CDR1 DFQATT, CDR2 SNEGSKA (reference sequence). This CDR3 comprises 10 residues. CDR3 bases: TGCAGTGCTAGGATGGAGACCCAGTACTTC. This sequence encodes CSARMETQYF.

In its sample, this clonotype was seen many times. The J gene is TRBJ1-1, the V gene TRBV19; 8 bases line up with TRBD1. The germline gives CDR1 LNHDA, CDR2 SQIVND (reference sequence). This CDR3 is 15 amino acids long. Unmatched junction bases numbered 8, after V lost 7 bases and J lost 1 base. In nucleotides, the CDR3 is TGTGCCAGTAAGAGGACAGGGTGGTCGAACACTGAAGCTTTCTTT. Its translation is CASKRTGWSNTEAFF. The full variable domain, its missing parts supplied by reference TRBV19 and TRBJ1-1, is DGGITQSPKYLFRKEGQNVTLSCEQNLNHDAMYWYRQDPGQGLRLIYYSQIVNDFQKGDIAEGYSVSREKKESFPLTVTSAQKNPTAFYLCASKRTGWSNTEAFFGQGTRLTVV.

There are many counts of this clonotype. V and J are TRBV29-1 and TRBJ1-5, with a weak D call TRBD1 (5 bases). The V gene lost 7 bases and the J gene lost 7 bases, with 20 bases spanning the gap. The CDR3 contains 14 residues. CDR1 SQVTM and CDR2 ANQGSEA come from the germline V gene. CDR3 region: CSAEIGAPGQPQHF. CDR3 DNA: TGCAGCGCTGAGATTGGGGCGCCCGGGCAGCCCCAGCATTTT.

The rearrangement links TRBV28 to TRBJ2-7, with a possible D match to TRBD1 (5 bases). The CDR3 has 13 residues. V lost 5 bases and J 3 bases, leaving 11 bases between the germline ends. The germline gives CDR1 MDHEN, CDR2 SYDVKM. The CDR3 nucleotides read TGTGCCAGCAGTCCAGGGTACTACTACGAGCAGTACTTC. It translates to CASSPGYYYEQYF.

The chain has TRBV9 and TRBJ1-2, with 11 positions matching TRBD1. The CDR3 totals 14 residues. Germline V gives CDR1 SGDLS, CDR2 YYNGEE. V lost 4 bases to trimming and J lost 5 bases; unmatched junction nucleotides: 4. The CDR3 here is CASSFRDRGYGYTF. The CDR3 DNA reads TGTGCCAGCAGCTTCCGGGACAGGGGGTATGGCTACACCTTC.

This clonotype was counted at least ten times. This chain links TRBV6-1 with TRBJ2-5; no clear D. This CDR3 spans 12 amino acids. V was shortened by 4 bases and J by 2 bases, with 5 bases between the two germline ends. Germline CDR1 is MNHNS and CDR2 is SASEGT. For the CDR3, the DNA is TGTGCCAGCAGTGGGGTACAAGAGACCCAGTACTTC. Amino acid sequence: CASSGVQETQYF.

This clonotype was seen repeatedly, ten times or more. This sequence joins TRBV5-1 and TRBJ1-2; D perhaps matches TRBD1 (6 bases). The CDR3 has 13 residues. Germline values: CDR1 SGHRS, CDR2 YFSETQ. The V and J ends lost 4 bases and 4 bases respectively, with 11 bases between them. This CDR3 reads CASSKGGSYGYTF. CDR3 bases: TGCGCCAGCAGCAAAGGGGGTTCCTATGGCTACACCTTC.

This clonotype has at least ten counts. The CDR3: CASSLVYGGYQETQYF. In nucleotides, the CDR3 is TGTGCCAGCAGCTTAGTATATGGAGGGTACCAAGAGACCCAGTACTTC. The V and J genes are TRBV7-9 and TRBJ2-5, with D tentatively TRBD2 (6 bases). Deletions cut 1 base from V and 0 bases from J, with 12 bases between. Germline CDR1 is SEHNR and CDR2 is FQNEAQ (reference sequence). The CDR3 length is 16 residues.

This clonotype appeared many times. The CDR3 sequence is CASRGTGTGHYEQYF. The CDR3 DNA reads as TGTGCCAGCAGGGGGACCGGGACAGGACACTACGAGCAGTACTTC. The rearrangement links TRBV28 to TRBJ2-7; TRBD1 aligns across 8 bases. The CDR3 is 15 amino acids. With V trimmed by 6 bases and J by 3 bases, 10 bases remained unmatched. CDR1 and CDR2 (germline): MDHEN, SYDVKM.

In this sample, this clonotype turned up many times. The chain combines TRBV7-3 with TRBJ2-2; 8 bases line up with TRBD2. The CDR3 spans 16 residues. V shed 4 bases, J shed 3 bases, and the junction held 7 bases outside the gene matches. Germline lookup yields CDR1 SGHTA and CDR2 FQGTGA. As DNA, the CDR3 is TGTGCCAGCAGCTCAGGGACTAGTCGGTACACCGGGGAGCTGTTTTTT. Translation: CASSSGTSRYTGELFF.

This clonotype was found many times. This chain links TRBV5-1 with TRBJ2-6; TRBD2 matches at 7 bases. CDR1 is SGHRS, CDR2 YFSETQ, per germline. The CDR3 consists of 16 residues. Trimming removed 0 bases from V and 2 bases from J; junction bases left unmatched: 2. This CDR3 reads CASSLVGTTGANVLTF. The CDR3 DNA sequence: TGCGCCAGCAGCTTGGTAGGGACTACTGGGGCCAACGTCCTGACTTTC.